This T cell receptor (beta chain) was sequenced during a study of blood T cells in healthy people across ages. V gave up 3 bases and J gave up 8 bases, with 20 bases separating them. CDR1 LNHNV and CDR2 YYDKDF come from the germline V gene (reference sequence). The CDR3 spans 17 residues. Alongside a J-beta primer mix, a sample-barcoded 5' primer served in a second PCR lasting roughly 7 to 11 cycles. TCRdb re-called the 5' RACE reads with MiXCR, one entry per CDR3 protein. The profile shows about 1.5 million distinct CDR3 sequences, approximately 43% of them singletons. Sequencing was carried out using blood. V and J are TRBV15 and TRBJ1-6, with D hard to call. The clonotype originates from a woman aged 18 to 35 in good health. CDR3 bases: TGTGCCACCAGCAGGTTCTCTGGGTCTCCCGGTTATTCACCCCTCCACTTT. It is translated as CATSRFSGSPGYSPLHF.